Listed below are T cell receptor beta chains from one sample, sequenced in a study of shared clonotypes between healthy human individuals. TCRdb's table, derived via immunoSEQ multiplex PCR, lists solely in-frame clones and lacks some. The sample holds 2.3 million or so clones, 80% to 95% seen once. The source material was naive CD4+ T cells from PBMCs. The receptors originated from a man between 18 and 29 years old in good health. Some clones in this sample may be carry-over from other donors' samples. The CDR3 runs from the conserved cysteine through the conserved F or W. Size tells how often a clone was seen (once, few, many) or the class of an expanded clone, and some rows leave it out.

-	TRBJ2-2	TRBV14	CASSHTLLAVNTGELFF
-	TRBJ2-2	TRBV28	CASSLPERGRNTGELFF
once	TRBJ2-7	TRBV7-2	CASSSRPGLAVYEQYF
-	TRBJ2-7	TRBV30	CAWKGQGAREQYF
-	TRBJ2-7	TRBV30	CAWTRTGLGEQYF
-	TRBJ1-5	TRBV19	CASSIRGEDQPQHF
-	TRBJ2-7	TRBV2	CASSEGVAYEQYF
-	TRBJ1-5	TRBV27	CASSSLRDAPNQPQHF
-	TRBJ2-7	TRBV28	CASSPPPGQGRYEQYF
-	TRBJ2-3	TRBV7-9	CASSFQGPSTDTQYF
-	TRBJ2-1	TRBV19	CASSGRTGLAGGAREQFF
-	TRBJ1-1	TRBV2	CADGDSLKAFF
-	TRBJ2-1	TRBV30	CAWSVTLAGLGNEQFF
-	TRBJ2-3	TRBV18	CASSLTGTGITDTQYF
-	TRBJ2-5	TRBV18	CASSLIQGVEETQYF
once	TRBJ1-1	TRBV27	CASRPDRGYTEAFF
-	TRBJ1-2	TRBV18	CASSPGRRSYGYTF
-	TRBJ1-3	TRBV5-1	CASSLPSAGNTIYF
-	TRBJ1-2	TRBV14	CASSQAGTDQAGYTF
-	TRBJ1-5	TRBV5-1	CASSLEPDNQPQHF
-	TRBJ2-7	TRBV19	CATLDLGGNYEQYF
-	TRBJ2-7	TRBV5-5	CASSFRGPTGYEQYF
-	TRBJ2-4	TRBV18	CASTGLGGIKNIQYF
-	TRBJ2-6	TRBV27	CASRITGANVLTF
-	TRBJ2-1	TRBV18	CASSPRDEQFF
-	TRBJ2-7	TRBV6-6	CASSLGPTSYEQYF
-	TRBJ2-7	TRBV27	CASSKKGTGVYYEQYF
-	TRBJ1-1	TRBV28	CASSLIDRAEAEAFF
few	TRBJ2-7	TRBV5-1	CASSRIQPGGDEQYF
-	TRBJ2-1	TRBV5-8	CASNMQGAYNEQFF
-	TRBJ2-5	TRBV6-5	CASKQGETQYF
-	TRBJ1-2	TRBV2	CASSESGTGYGYTF
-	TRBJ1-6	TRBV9	CASSPDGASDSPLHF
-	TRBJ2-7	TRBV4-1	CASSQKPGQGWTYEQYF
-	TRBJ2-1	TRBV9	CASSDLSGSPYNEQFF
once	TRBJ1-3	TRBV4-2	CASSQGISGNTIYF
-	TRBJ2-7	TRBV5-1	CASSPNPGQGYYEQYF
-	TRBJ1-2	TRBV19	CASRDRTGSYGYTF
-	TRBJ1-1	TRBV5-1	CASSLTSQLNTEAFF
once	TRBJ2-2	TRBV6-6	CAGASGSTGELFF
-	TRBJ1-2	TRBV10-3	CAISESTGTKWGYTF
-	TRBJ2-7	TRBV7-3	CASSSGPSYEQYF
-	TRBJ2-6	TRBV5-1	CASSEGHSGSGANVLTF
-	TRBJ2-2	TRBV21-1	CASSKDPGLAGLACAGELFF
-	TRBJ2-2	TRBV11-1	CASSLHARENTGELFF